This TCR beta chain was identified during a study of regulatory T cells in long-lasting Graves disease. This sample's time point: persistent/refractory GD, antithyroid drugs over 5 years with positive TRAb. There was RNA extracted from PBMCs, and the TCR library was made from it. Building of the TCR beta libraries involved iRepertoire HTBI primers and Arm-PCR of CDR3 regions. TCRdb used MiXCR to reprocess the multiplex PCR reads, holding one entry per CDR3 protein. In the table there are roughly 500,000 distinct CDR3 sequences, around 21% of which are singletons. This clonotype originated in a female donor with Graves disease. Sequences were derived from peripheral blood mononuclear cells (PBMCs), sampled when the disease was refractory, from a patient treated with antithyroid drugs.

CDR3 DNA sequence: TGCAGTGCCGAGGGAACAGGGGGGACCTACGAGCAGTACTTC. Translated, it gives CSAEGTGGTYEQYF. V and J are TRBV20-1 and TRBJ2-7; TRBD1 agrees at 8 bases. Germline V gene data show CDR1 as DFQATT and CDR2 as SNEGSKA (reference sequence). This CDR3 spans 14 amino acids. The ends lost 6 bases at V and 2 bases at J; junction bases unmatched: 9.